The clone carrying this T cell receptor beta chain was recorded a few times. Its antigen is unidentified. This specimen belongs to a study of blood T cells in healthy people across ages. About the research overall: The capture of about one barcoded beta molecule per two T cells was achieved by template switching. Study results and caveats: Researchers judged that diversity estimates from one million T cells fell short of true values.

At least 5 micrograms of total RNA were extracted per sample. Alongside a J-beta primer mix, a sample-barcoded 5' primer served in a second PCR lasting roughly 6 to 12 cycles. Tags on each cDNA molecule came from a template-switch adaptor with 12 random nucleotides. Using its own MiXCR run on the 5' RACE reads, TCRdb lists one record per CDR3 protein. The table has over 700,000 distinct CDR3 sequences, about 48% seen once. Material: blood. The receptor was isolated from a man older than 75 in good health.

This CDR3 is CGAGPETQYF. The CDR3 nucleotides read TGCGGGGCGGGGCCAGAGACCCAGTACTTC. This chain connects TRBV20-1 to TRBJ2-5, with a possible D match to TRBD2 (6 bases). CDR1 is DFQATT, CDR2 SNEGSKA, per germline (reference sequence). The CDR3 extends over 10 amino acids.